The 15 T cell receptor beta chains below all came from one sample that was sequenced in a study of spatial heterogeneity in lung cancer. A single record per CDR3 protein comes from TCRdb applying MiXCR to the 5' RACE reads. Of about 460 distinct CDR3 sequences listed, 5.5% to 7% are singletons. Sample time point: sample taken at primary tumor resection. Here the sequenced sample was normal lung tissue next to the tumor, taken at surgery. Receptors were obtained from a female donor with early-stage non-small cell lung cancer.

With regard to this clonotype: This beta chain turned up in a library designed for alpha chains; as an off-target read, its abundance says little. The chain has TRBV3-1 and TRBJ2-6; D remains unclear. V lost 0 bases to trimming and J lost 4 bases, with 10 bases between them. The CDR3 has 16 amino acids. Per the germline V gene, CDR1 is LGHDT and CDR2 is YNNKEL (reference sequence). CDR3 DNA sequence: TGTGCCAGCAGCCAAGATCGGACGAGCGGGGCCAACGTCCTGACTTTC. Translation gives CASSQDRTSGANVLTF. The full variable domain, its missing parts supplied by reference TRBV3-1 and TRBJ2-6, is DTAVSQTPKYLVTQMGNDKSIKCEQNLGHDTMYWYKQDSKKFLKIMFSYNNKELIINETVPNRFSPKSPDKAHLNLHINSLELGDSAVYFCASSQDRTSGANVLTFGAGSRLTVL.

By share of the sample, this clonotype is large. A library prepared for alpha chains yielded this beta chain as an off-target read; its size is of little meaning. The genes are TRBV18 and TRBJ2-7, with D possibly matching TRBD2 (6 bases). Trimming took 3 bases from V and 6 from J, leaving 18 bases between them. Germline assignment: CDR1 KGHSH and CDR2 LQKENI. This CDR3 spans 15 amino acids. Written as DNA, the CDR3 is TGTGCCAGCTCACCCGCAGGCGGGGCGGCGGGCGAGCAGTACTTC. Its translation is CASSPAGGAAGEQYF.

A remark on this clonotype: The library was prepared for alpha chains; this beta chain is a stray read, so its frequency means little. The chain combines TRBV18 with TRBJ2-4, with D tentatively TRBD2 (7 bases). The length of the CDR3 is 16 residues. Trimming shortened V by 0 bases and J by 6 bases, and 15 bases separated the two germline ends. Germline loops: CDR1 KGHSH, CDR2 LQKENI. In nucleotides, the CDR3 is TGTGCCAGCTCACCACCCATTCGGGGGGACATAAACATTCAGTACTTC. Translation gives CASSPPIRGDINIQYF.

In regard to this clonotype: This beta chain came through as a stray read in a library set up for alpha chains, and its size says little. This chain connects TRBV24-1 to TRBJ2-5; no firm D call. V lost 4 bases and J lost 5, with 4 bases in between. The germline V gene has CDR1 KGHDR and CDR2 SFDVKD. This CDR3 comprises 11 residues. CDR3 DNA sequence: TGTGCCACCAGTGACGGGGAGACCCAGTACTTC. Its protein product is CATSDGETQYF.

To note about this clonotype: Within a library made for alpha chains, this beta chain is off target, and its count is uninformative. The J gene is TRBJ2-7, the V gene TRBV7-2; no reliable D call. Deletions cut 5 bases from V and 6 bases from J, with 11 bases between. The germline CDR1 and CDR2 sequences are SGHTA and FQGNSA. This CDR3 contains 12 residues. The CDR3 loop is CASSAGPSEQYF. The CDR3 nucleotides read TGTGCCAGCAGCGCTGGCCCCAGCGAGCAGTACTTC.

This clonotype qualifies as large. This beta chain turned up in a library designed for alpha chains; as an off-target read, its abundance says little. The chain combines TRBV6-6 with TRBJ2-7; D is perhaps TRBD1 (6 bases). The CDR3 consists of 11 residues. V lost 4 bases and J lost 7, with 8 bases in between. Germline V lookup: CDR1 MNHNY, CDR2 SVGAGI (reference sequence). CDR3 DNA sequence: TGTGCCAGCAGTTTAGACAGGGAGCAGTACTTC. Translating gives CASSLDREQYF.

Judged by abundance, this clonotype is large. This beta chain was picked up by a library intended for alpha chains and is off target, so its count carries little meaning. This chain links TRBV29-1 with TRBJ2-1; D gene unclear. From germline, CDR1 is SQVTM and CDR2 ANQGSEA. With 0 bases removed from V and 0 bases from J, the gap between germline ends came to 12 bases. There are 16 residues in the CDR3. CDR3 loop: CSVEDLKRRSYNEQFF. The CDR3 nucleotides are TGCAGCGTTGAAGATCTTAAGAGGCGCTCCTACAATGAGCAGTTCTTC.

Within the sample, this clonotype is large (0.1 to 1%). Found in a library prepared for alpha chains, this beta chain is an off-target read, and its abundance has little meaning. The chain couples TRBV7-2 to TRBJ2-7, with D possibly being TRBD1 or TRBD2 (6 bases each). V lost 8 bases, J lost 3 bases, and 17 bases lay in between. This CDR3 spans 14 amino acids. Germline CDR1 reads SGHTA; CDR2 reads FQGNSA. CDR3 nucleotide sequence: TGTGCCAGCCGCCCCGGGGGCCCTGTCTACGAGCAGTACTTC. Its translation: CASRPGGPVYEQYF.

Within the sample, this clonotype is large. This beta chain is an off-target read within a library intended for alpha chains, so its frequency means little. The chain carries TRBV4-1 and TRBJ1-2; D is unresolved. The CDR3 has 15 residues. Looked up from germline, CDR1 is MGHRA and CDR2 is YSYEKL. V was pared by 1 base and J by 6 bases, with 15 bases between. CDR3 residues: CASSQALAGRNGYTF. CDR3 DNA: TGCGCCAGCAGCCAAGCTCTGGCAGGTCGGAATGGCTACACCTTC.

On this clonotype itself: Within a library made for alpha chains, this beta chain is off target, and its count is uninformative. This chain joins TRBV3-1 and TRBJ1-5; tentatively, D is TRBD1 (5 bases). With 1 base removed from V and 9 bases from J, the gap between germline ends came to 10 bases. Germline lookup yields CDR1 LGHDT and CDR2 YNNKEL (reference sequence). The CDR3 loop spans 13 amino acids. Written as DNA, the CDR3 is TGTGCCAGCAGCCAAGCTCCCCAGGGGCCCCAGCATTTT. Translation: CASSQAPQGPQHF.

This clonotype is judged large. For a library built for alpha chains, this beta chain is a stray read; little rests on its size. V gene TRBV28 combines with J gene TRBJ2-1; D unresolved. This CDR3 is 16 amino acids long. V was shortened by 7 bases and J by 0 bases, with 16 bases between the two germline ends. Germline CDR1 and CDR2: MDHEN and SYDVKM. The CDR3 nucleotides are TGTGCCAGCACCCGTTCCCAGAACCCCTCCTACAATGAGCAGTTCTTC. It yields the protein CASTRSQNPSYNEQFF.

This clonotype is judged hyperexpanded (1% or more). Because the library targeted alpha chains, this beta chain is an off-target read whose size means little. This chain connects TRBV2 to TRBJ2-3, with D tentatively TRBD1 (5 bases). The CDR3 length is 13 residues. CDR1 and CDR2 from the germline V gene are SNHLY and FYNNEI. Trimming took 8 bases from V and 4 from J, leaving 13 bases between them. CDR3 DNA sequence: TGTGCCAGCTTGTATCAGGGATCAGATACGCAGTATTTT. This encodes CASLYQGSDTQYF.

In regard to this clonotype: This beta chain was picked up by a library intended for alpha chains and is off target, so its count carries little meaning. The CDR3 DNA reads TGTGCCAGCAGCCGTCCGACAGCCATCGAGCAGTACTTC. This gives the protein CASSRPTAIEQYF. The gene calls are TRBV7-9 and TRBJ2-7; D possibly corresponds to TRBD1 (5 bases). The CDR3 extends over 13 amino acids. V was trimmed by 5 bases and J by 6 bases, leaving 14 bases between them. The germline CDR1 and CDR2 sequences are SEHNR and FQNEAQ (reference sequence).

This clonotype is classed as large. A library prepared for alpha chains yielded this beta chain as an off-target read; its size is of little meaning. This chain joins TRBV6-2 or TRBV6-3 and TRBJ2-3, with D unresolved. The CDR3 consists of 11 residues. The germline V gene has CDR1 MNHEY and CDR2 SVGEGT. The V and J ends lost 5 bases and 1 base respectively, with 1 base between them. The chain's CDR3 is CASSRTDTQYF. The CDR3 region has the DNA TGTGCCAGCAGTCGCACAGATACGCAGTATTTT.

This clonotype is termed medium-sized (0.01 to 0.1%). This beta chain appears as a stray read in a library generated for alpha chains; its size is not informative. The V and J genes are TRBV20-1 and TRBJ2-7, with D unclear. The CDR3 length is 12 residues. Germline-derived CDR1 and CDR2 are DFQATT and SNEGSKA (reference sequence). Deletions cut 5 bases from V and 4 bases from J, with 12 bases between. The CDR3 spells CSAPDQRYEQYF. The CDR3 nucleotides are TGCAGTGCTCCGGACCAAAGATACGAGCAGTACTTC.